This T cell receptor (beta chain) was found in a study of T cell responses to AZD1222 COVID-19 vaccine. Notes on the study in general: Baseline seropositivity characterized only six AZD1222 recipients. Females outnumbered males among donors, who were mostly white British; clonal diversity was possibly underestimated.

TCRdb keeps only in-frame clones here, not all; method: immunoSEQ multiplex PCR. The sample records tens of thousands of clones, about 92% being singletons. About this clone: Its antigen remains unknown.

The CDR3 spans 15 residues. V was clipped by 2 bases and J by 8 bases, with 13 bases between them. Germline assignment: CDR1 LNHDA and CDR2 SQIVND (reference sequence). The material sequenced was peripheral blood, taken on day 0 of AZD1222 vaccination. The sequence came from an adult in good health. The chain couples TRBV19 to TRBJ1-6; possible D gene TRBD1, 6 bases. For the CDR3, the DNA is TGTGCCAGTAGTATAAAGCCTCACAGGGATTCACCCCTCCACTTT. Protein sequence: CASSIKPHRDSPLHF.